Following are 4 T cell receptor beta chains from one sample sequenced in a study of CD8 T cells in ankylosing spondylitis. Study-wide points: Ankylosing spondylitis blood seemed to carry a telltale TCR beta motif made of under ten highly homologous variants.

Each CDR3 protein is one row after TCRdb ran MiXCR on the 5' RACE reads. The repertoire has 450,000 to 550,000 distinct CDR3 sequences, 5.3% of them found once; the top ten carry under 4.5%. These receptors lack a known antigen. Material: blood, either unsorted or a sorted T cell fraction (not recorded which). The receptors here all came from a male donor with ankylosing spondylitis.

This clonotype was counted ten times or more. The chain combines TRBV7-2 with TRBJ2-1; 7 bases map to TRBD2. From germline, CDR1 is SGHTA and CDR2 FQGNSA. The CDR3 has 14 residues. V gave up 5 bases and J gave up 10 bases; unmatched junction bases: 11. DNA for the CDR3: TGTGCCAGCAGCAAAGTAGCGGGTCCCCTGGAGCAGTTCTTC. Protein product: CASSKVAGPLEQFF.

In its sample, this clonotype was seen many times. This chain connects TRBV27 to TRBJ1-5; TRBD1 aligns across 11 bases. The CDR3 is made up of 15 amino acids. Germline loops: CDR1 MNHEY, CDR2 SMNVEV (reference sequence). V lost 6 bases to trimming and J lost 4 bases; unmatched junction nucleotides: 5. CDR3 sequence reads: CASSSGTGGNQPQHF. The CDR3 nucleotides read TGTGCCAGCAGCTCCGGGACAGGGGGGAATCAGCCCCAGCATTTT.

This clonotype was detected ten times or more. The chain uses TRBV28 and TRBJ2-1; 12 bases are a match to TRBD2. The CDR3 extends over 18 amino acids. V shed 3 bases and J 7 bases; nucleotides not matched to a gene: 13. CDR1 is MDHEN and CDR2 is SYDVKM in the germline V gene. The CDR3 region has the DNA TGTGCCAGCAGTTTGTGGGGACTAGCGGGTGTCACTGCGAATGAGCAGTTCTTC. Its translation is CASSLWGLAGVTANEQFF.

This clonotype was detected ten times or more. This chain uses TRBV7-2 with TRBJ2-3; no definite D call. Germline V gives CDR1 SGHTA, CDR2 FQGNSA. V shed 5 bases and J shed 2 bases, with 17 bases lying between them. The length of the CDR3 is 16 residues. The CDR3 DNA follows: TGTGCCAGCAGCCTTAACGCCCCCGTTTTCACAGATACGCAGTATTTT. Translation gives CASSLNAPVFTDTQYF.